This T cell receptor (beta chain) was sequenced for a study of shared clonotypes between healthy human individuals. Findings of the study overall: Rarefaction revealed incomplete sorted-subset sequencing despite large depth. Generation of non-shared clonotypes was less probable than generation of clonotypes shared by all four donors.

Healthy HIV-negative adults without recent acute infections or vaccinations served as donors. Concerning this clone: As yet, its antigen is unknown.

The CDR3 extends over 12 amino acids. CDR1 and CDR2 from the germline V gene are MNHNY and SVGAGI (reference sequence). Trimming stripped 6 bases from V and 4 bases from J, with 9 bases between. In the source study's methods: Filtering was not the same, since immunoSEQ gave junction-only sequences without quality scores. Some clones are missing from TCRdb's copy, which holds only in-frame ones; the method was immunoSEQ multiplex PCR. V and J calls and clone size come straight from that table; D and trimming were deduced from the DNA. The sample records a few million clones, 85% to 95% being singletons.

V usage is TRBV6-6 and J usage is TRBJ1-1; D ambiguous. The sequence was obtained from a man aged 18 to 29 in good health. Material: naive CD4+ T cells sorted from blood. Noted subset: CD45RA+ positively selected. The CDR3 is CASRHDGTEAFF. In DNA form, the CDR3 reads TGTGCCAGCAGACACGACGGCACTGAAGCTTTCTTT.